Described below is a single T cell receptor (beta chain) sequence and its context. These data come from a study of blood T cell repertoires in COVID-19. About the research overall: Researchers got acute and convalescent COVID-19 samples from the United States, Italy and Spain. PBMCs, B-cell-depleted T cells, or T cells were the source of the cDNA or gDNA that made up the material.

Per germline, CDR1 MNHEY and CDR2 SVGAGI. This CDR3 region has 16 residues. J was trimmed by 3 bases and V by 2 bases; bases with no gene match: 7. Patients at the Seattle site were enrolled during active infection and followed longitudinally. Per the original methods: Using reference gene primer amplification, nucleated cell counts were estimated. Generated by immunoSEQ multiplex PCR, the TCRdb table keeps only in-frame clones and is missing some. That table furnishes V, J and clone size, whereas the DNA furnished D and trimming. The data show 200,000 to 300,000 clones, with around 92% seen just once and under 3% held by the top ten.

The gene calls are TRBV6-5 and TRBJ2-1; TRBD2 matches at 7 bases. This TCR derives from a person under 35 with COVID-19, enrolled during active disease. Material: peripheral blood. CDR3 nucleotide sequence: TGTGCCAGCAGTTACGCCGTTACTAGCGTCTACAATGAGCAGTTCTTC. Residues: CASSYAVTSVYNEQFF.